This entry lists 25 T cell receptor beta chains sequenced from one sample in a study of blood T cell repertoires in COVID-19. The repertoire was sequenced with immunoSEQ multiplex PCR; TCRdb's copy has only in-frame clones and lacks some. Of about 110,000 clones in the sample, about nine tenths were seen once. The sample consisted of peripheral blood. The source of these receptors is a man between 35 and 55 years old with acute or convalescent COVID-19.

The V call is TRBV19, the J call TRBJ2-1; 14 positions agree with TRBD2. V was clipped by 4 bases and J by 7 bases; unmatched bases: 9. CDR3 length equals 17 residues. The germline V gene has CDR1 LNHDA and CDR2 SQIVND (reference sequence). CDR3 sequence (DNA): TGTGCCAGTAGTACGGGACTAGCGGGAGAGATTTTGAATGAGCAGTTCTTC. Translation: CASSTGLAGEILNEQFF.

This rearrangement joins TRBV7-2 to TRBJ1-1, with D maybe TRBD1 (6 bases). Trimming cost V 1 base and J 8 bases, with 20 bases left between them. The germline CDR1 and CDR2 sequences are SGHTA and FQGNSA. This CDR3 comprises 16 residues. Written as DNA, the CDR3 is TGTGCCAGCAGCTTAGTGGGGGGGGCGAGCTTAACCGAAGCTTTCTTT. Residues: CASSLVGGASLTEAFF.

This chain links TRBV18 with TRBJ2-5; the D gene is possibly TRBD1 (5 bases). Trimming took off 3 bases at V and 4 bases at J, with 9 bases between the two ends. This CDR3 region has 13 residues. The germline V gene encodes CDR1 KGHSH and CDR2 LQKENI. CDR3 DNA: TGTGCCAGCTCACCTGGCAGGGCAGAGACCCAGTACTTC. It yields the protein CASSPGRAETQYF.

The V call is TRBV7-6, the J call TRBJ1-5; TRBD1 agrees at 7 bases. The CDR3 contains 15 residues. In germline, CDR1 is SGHVS, CDR2 FNYEAQ. The J segment lost 4 bases and the V segment lost 1 base, leaving 4 bases of the junction unmatched. In DNA form, the CDR3 reads TGTGCCAGCAGCTTAGGACAGGGACAAAATCAGCCCCAGCATTTT. Translation gives CASSLGQGQNQPQHF.

DNA of the CDR3: TGTGCCAGCAGCTTAAGCCGGGGAGGTGGCTACACCTTC. Amino acids: CASSLSRGGGYTF. The rearrangement links TRBV11-2 to TRBJ1-2; no clear D gene. The CDR3 contains 13 residues. V was shortened by 2 bases and J by 7 bases, with 11 bases between the two germline ends. Germline V gene lookup returns CDR1 SGHAT and CDR2 FQNNGV.

The chain has TRBV27 and TRBJ1-2; D not resolved. V dropped 3 bases and J dropped 4 bases, with 9 bases sitting between them. Germline CDR1 and CDR2: MNHEY and SMNVEV (reference sequence). This CDR3 is 13 amino acids long. CDR3 in amino acids: CASSFNSFYGYTF. The CDR3 DNA is TGTGCCAGCAGTTTTAACAGCTTCTATGGCTACACCTTC.

This clone was detected only once. CDR3 sequence (DNA): TGCGCCAGCAGCTTAGAAAATGCTAATGAAAAACTGTTTTTT. The encoded protein is CASSLENANEKLFF. This chain links TRBV4-1 with TRBJ1-4, with no clear D. Trimming removed 5 bases at V and 3 bases at J, with 10 bases between. CDR1 MGHRA and CDR2 YSYEKL come from the germline V gene. The CDR3 loop spans 14 amino acids.

The CDR3 sequence is CASSEPGQGYGYTF. The CDR3 DNA is TGTGCCAGCAGTGAGCCGGGACAGGGCTATGGCTACACCTTC. The chain joins TRBV25-1 to TRBJ1-2; 9 nucleotides align to TRBD1. The CDR3 has 14 residues. Germline trimming cut 3 bases from V and 4 bases from J; bases unmatched to any gene: 3. The V gene's germline CDR1 is MGHDK and CDR2 SYGVNS.

The chain links TRBV6-5 to TRBJ1-3; D is possibly TRBD1 (6 bases). CDR1 is MNHEY, CDR2 SVGAGI, per germline. V lost 2 bases, J lost 4 bases, and 15 bases lay in between. There are 16 residues in the CDR3. CDR3 sequence reads: CASSYQYGTPGNTIYF. The CDR3 DNA sequence: TGTGCCAGCAGTTACCAATACGGGACACCCGGAAACACCATATATTTT.

The rearrangement uses TRBV5-5 and TRBJ1-1; the D is unclear. CDR3 length: 15 residues. Germline CDR1 reads SGHKS; CDR2 reads YYEKEE (reference sequence). Trimming pared 4 bases from V and 1 base from J, leaving 14 bases between. The CDR3 loop is CASSLTSTGNTEAFF. CDR3 coding DNA: TGTGCCAGCAGCCTTACCTCAACTGGGAACACTGAAGCTTTCTTT.

This chain connects TRBV5-8 to TRBJ2-7, with D hard to call. This CDR3 region has 16 residues. The germline V gene encodes CDR1 SGHTS and CDR2 YDEGEE. V lost 4 bases and J lost 0, with 17 bases in between. The CDR3 region is CASSPPLGRFSYEQYF. As DNA, the CDR3 is TGTGCCAGCAGCCCACCACTTGGGCGTTTCTCCTACGAGCAGTACTTC.

This clone was recorded a few times. This chain joins TRBV19 and TRBJ1-1, with D perhaps TRBD1 (5 bases). CDR1 is LNHDA and CDR2 is SQIVND in the germline V gene (reference sequence). The V gene lost 2 bases and the J gene lost 1 base, with 8 bases spanning the gap. The CDR3 is made up of 14 amino acids. The CDR3 DNA reads TGTGCCAGTAGTATATGGCAGGGGAACACTGAAGCTTTCTTT. It translates to CASSIWQGNTEAFF.

The rearrangement links TRBV27 to TRBJ1-1; D might be TRBD1 (5 bases). CDR1 is MNHEY and CDR2 is SMNVEV in the germline V gene (reference sequence). V lost 3 bases and J lost 2, with 10 bases in between. The CDR3 sequence is 14 residues long. CDR3: CASSLGPDNTEAFF. CDR3 nucleotides: TGTGCCAGCAGTTTGGGGCCAGATAACACTGAAGCTTTCTTT.

V usage is TRBV2 and J usage is TRBJ1-5, with D possibly being TRBD1 (6 bases). This CDR3 has 15 amino acids. Germline CDR1 reads SNHLY; CDR2 reads FYNNEI. The ends were cut back, 3 bases at V and 1 base at J, with 10 bases in the middle. The DNA of the CDR3 is TGTGCCAGCAGTGAGCTGGGGGCGAGCAATCAGCCCCAGCATTTT. Protein sequence: CASSELGASNQPQHF.

The chain combines TRBV5-6 with TRBJ1-5, with no clear D. Trimming took off 4 bases at V and 2 bases at J, with 16 bases between the two ends. The CDR3 consists of 16 residues. Per the germline V gene, CDR1 is SGHDT and CDR2 is YYEEEE. CDR3 region: CASSLQTGIGNQPQHF. As DNA, the CDR3 is TGTGCCAGCAGCCTCCAGACGGGGATCGGCAATCAGCCCCAGCATTTT.

The J gene is TRBJ1-1, the V gene TRBV19; D is undetermined. This CDR3 is built from 13 residues. V was pared by 11 bases and J by 0 bases, with 13 bases between. Germline-derived CDR1 and CDR2 are LNHDA and SQIVND (reference sequence). The CDR3 loop reads CAAAEGLNTEAFF. The CDR3 coding sequence is TGTGCCGCGGCGGAGGGATTGAACACTGAAGCTTTCTTT.

This chain links TRBV6-2 or TRBV6-3 with TRBJ1-2; 7 bases align to TRBD1. CDR1 and CDR2 (germline): MNHEY, SVGEGT. V shed 0 bases, J shed 3 bases, and the junction held 7 bases outside the gene matches. The CDR3 totals 16 residues. The DNA of the CDR3 is TGTGCCAGCAGTTACTCCCTCGACAGGGAGGACTATGGCTACACCTTC. Amino acid sequence: CASSYSLDREDYGYTF.

The V call is TRBV4-2, the J call TRBJ1-1; the D is unclear. The V end was cut by 3 bases, the J end by 1 base, with 15 bases between. The CDR3 is 16 residues long. The V gene's germline CDR1 is LGHNA and CDR2 YNFKEQ. The CDR3 protein is CASSQGGPRRNTEAFF. For the CDR3, the DNA is TGTGCCAGCAGCCAGGGCGGGCCTCGTAGGAACACTGAAGCTTTCTTT.

V usage is TRBV6-6 and J usage is TRBJ1-3; D unclear. The ends were cut back, 2 bases at V and 0 bases at J, with 11 bases in the middle. This CDR3 has 16 residues. Germline lookup yields CDR1 MNHNY and CDR2 SVGAGI (reference sequence). The CDR3 DNA reads as TGTGCCAGCAGTTACGAGAGTAGCCACTCTGGAAACACCATATATTTT. Its translation: CASSYESSHSGNTIYF.

The chain joins TRBV7-2 to TRBJ2-1; D is perhaps TRBD1 (7 bases). There are 15 residues in the CDR3. Looked up from germline, CDR1 is SGHTA and CDR2 is FQGNSA. Between the trimmed V and J ends, which lost 4 bases and 10 bases, there was a span of 20 bases. Here the CDR3 DNA reads TGTGCCAGCAGCTCGGTGACAGGGTCGGGGGACGAGCAGTTCTTC. It codes for CASSSVTGSGDEQFF.

The chain employs TRBV19 and TRBJ1-1, with TRBD1 matching 8 bases. The germline CDR1 and CDR2 sequences are LNHDA and SQIVND (reference sequence). The CDR3 length is 13 residues. V lost 8 bases to trimming and J lost 4 bases; unmatched junction nucleotides: 6. The CDR3 protein is CASRWTGTTEAFF. The CDR3 DNA reads TGTGCCAGTCGTTGGACAGGGACCACTGAAGCTTTCTTT.

This chain joins TRBV19 and TRBJ1-2; a possible D gene is TRBD1 (5 bases). Trimming left V 4 bases short and J 2 bases short, with 17 bases between. Germline CDR1 LNHDA, CDR2 SQIVND (reference sequence). The CDR3 has 16 amino acids. The CDR3 spells CASSTPRETENYGYTF. The CDR3 bases are TGTGCCAGTAGTACTCCCCGGGAGACAGAAAACTATGGCTACACCTTC. Full variable domain (remainder filled in from reference TRBV19 and TRBJ1-2): DGGITQSPKYLFRKEGQNVTLSCEQNLNHDAMYWYRQDPGQGLRLIYYSQIVNDFQKGDIAEGYSVSREKKESFPLTVTSAQKNPTAFYLCASSTPRETENYGYTFGSGTRLTVV.

The V call is TRBV19, the J call TRBJ1-5; D remains ambiguous. The CDR3 is 14 amino acids. V was pared by 3 bases and J by 5 bases, with 11 bases between. Per the germline V gene, CDR1 is LNHDA and CDR2 is SQIVND (reference sequence). The CDR3 bases are TGTGCCAGTAGTATCCGAGGTCACGATCAGCCCCAGCATTTT. It translates to CASSIRGHDQPQHF.

The chain carries TRBV28 and TRBJ2-7; TRBD2 aligns across 7 bases. V lost 6 bases, J lost 7 bases, and 12 bases stayed unmatched. The CDR3 length is 14 residues. CDR1 MDHEN and CDR2 SYDVKM come from the germline V gene. CDR3 bases: TGTGCCAGCAGGGAGCGGGACCCCCCTAGAGAGCAGTACTTC. Encoded protein: CASRERDPPREQYF.

The rearrangement links TRBV20-1 to TRBJ2-5, with TRBD2 matching 11 bases. The CDR3 length is 17 residues. Trimming at V came to 3 bases and at J to 2 bases, leaving 11 bases not matched to a gene. Germline CDR1 and CDR2: DFQATT and SNEGSKA (reference sequence). CDR3: CSASGPGTSGQQETQYF. The CDR3 DNA sequence: TGCAGTGCTAGTGGACCCGGGACTAGCGGACAGCAAGAGACCCAGTACTTC.